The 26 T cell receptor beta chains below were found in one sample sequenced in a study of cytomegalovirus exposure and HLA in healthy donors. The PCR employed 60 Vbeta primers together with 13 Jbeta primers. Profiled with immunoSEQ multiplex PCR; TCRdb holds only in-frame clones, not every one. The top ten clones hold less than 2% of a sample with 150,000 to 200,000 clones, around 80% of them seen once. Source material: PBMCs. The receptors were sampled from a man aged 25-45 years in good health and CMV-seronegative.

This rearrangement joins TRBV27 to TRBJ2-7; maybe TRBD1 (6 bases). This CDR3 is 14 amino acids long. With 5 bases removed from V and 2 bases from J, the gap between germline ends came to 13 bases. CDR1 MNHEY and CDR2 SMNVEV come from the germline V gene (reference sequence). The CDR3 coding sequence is TGTGCCAGCAGTCCCGGGGCAGGGGCCTACGAGCAGTACTTC. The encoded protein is CASSPGAGAYEQYF.

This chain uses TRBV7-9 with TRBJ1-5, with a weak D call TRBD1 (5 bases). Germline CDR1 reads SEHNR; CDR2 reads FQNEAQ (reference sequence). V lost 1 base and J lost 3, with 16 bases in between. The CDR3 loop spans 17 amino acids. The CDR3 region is CASSLGPPAGDNQPQHF. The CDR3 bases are TGTGCCAGCAGCTTAGGGCCCCCTGCGGGGGACAATCAGCCCCAGCATTTT.

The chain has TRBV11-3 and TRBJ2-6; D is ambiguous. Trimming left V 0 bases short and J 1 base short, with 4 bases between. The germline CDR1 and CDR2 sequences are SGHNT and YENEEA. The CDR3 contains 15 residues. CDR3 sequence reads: CASSLETSGANVLTF. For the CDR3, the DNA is TGTGCCAGCAGCTTAGAGACATCTGGGGCCAACGTCCTGACTTTC.

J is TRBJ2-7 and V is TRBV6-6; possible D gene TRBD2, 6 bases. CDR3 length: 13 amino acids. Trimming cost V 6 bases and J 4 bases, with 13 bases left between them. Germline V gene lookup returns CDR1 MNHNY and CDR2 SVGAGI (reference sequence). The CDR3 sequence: CASSGGTQYEQYF. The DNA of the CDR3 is TGTGCCAGCAGCGGCGGGACTCAATACGAGCAGTACTTC.

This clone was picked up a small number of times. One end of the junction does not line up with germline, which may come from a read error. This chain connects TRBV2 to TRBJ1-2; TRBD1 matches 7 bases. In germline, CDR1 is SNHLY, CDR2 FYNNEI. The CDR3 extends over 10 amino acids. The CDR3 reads CASSGQAPLF. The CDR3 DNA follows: TGTGCCAGCAGCGGACAGGCCCCACTCTTC. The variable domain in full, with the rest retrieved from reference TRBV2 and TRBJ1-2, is EPEVTQTPSHQVTQMGQEVILRCVPISNHLYFYWYRQILGQKVEFLVSFYNNEISEKSEIFDDQFSVERPDGSNFTLKIRSTKLEDSAMYFCASSGQAPLFGSGTRLTVV.

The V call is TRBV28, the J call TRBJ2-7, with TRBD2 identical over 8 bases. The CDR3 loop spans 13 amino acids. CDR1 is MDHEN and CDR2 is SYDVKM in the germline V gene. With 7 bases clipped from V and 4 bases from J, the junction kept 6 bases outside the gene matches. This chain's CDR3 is CASTAGGRYEQYF. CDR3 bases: TGTGCCAGCACGGCGGGAGGAAGATACGAGCAGTACTTC.

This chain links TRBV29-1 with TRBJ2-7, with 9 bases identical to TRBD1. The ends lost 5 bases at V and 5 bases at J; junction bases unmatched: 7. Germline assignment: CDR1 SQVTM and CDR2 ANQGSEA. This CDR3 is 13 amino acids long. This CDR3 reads CSVQGTGWNEQYF. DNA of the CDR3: TGCAGCGTTCAAGGGACAGGGTGGAACGAGCAGTACTTC.

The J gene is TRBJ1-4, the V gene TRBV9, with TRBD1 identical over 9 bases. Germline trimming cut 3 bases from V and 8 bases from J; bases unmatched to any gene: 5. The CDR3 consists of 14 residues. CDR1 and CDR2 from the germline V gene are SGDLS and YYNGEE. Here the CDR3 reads CASSETGGVEKLFF. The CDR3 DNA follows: TGTGCCAGCAGCGAGACAGGGGGAGTGGAAAAACTGTTTTTT.

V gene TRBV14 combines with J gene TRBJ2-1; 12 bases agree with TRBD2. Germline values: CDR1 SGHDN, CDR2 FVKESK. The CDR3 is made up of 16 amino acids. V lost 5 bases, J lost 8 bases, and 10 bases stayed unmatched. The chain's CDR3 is CASSVRLAGEGDEQFF. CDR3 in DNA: TGTGCCAGCAGCGTCAGACTAGCGGGAGAGGGCGATGAGCAGTTCTTC.

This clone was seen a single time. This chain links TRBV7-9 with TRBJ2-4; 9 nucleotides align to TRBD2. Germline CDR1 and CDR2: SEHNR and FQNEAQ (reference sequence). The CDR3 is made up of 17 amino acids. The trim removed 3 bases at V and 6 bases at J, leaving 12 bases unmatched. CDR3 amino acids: CASSLAIAGVRGNIQYF. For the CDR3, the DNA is TGTGCCAGCAGCTTGGCCATAGCGGGAGTGAGGGGAAACATTCAGTACTTC.

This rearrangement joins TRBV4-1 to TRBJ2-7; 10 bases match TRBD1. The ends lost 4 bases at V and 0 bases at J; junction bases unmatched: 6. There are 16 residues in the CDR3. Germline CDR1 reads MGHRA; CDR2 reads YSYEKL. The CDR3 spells CASSPPGQGSSYEQYF. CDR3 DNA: TGCGCCAGCAGCCCCCCGGGACAGGGGTCCTCCTACGAGCAGTACTTC.

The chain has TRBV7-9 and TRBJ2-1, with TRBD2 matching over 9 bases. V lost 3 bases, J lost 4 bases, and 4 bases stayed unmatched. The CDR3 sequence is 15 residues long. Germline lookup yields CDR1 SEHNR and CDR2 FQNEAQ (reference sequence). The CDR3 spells CASSFRLAVYNEQFF. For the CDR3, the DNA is TGTGCCAGCAGCTTCAGACTAGCGGTTTACAATGAGCAGTTCTTC.

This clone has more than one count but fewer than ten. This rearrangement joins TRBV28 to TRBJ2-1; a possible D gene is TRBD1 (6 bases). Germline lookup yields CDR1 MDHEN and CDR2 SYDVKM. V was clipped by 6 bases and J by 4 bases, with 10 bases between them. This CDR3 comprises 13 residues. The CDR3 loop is CASRYGQYNEQFF. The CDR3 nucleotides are TGTGCCAGCAGGTACGGACAGTACAATGAGCAGTTCTTC.

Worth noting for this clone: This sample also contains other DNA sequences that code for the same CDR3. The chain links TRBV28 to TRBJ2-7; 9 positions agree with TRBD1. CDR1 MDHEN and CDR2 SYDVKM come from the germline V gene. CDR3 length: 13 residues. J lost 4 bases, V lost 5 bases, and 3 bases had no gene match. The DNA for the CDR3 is TGTGCCAGCAGTCCGGGACAGGGTTACGAGCAGTACTTC. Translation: CASSPGQGYEQYF.

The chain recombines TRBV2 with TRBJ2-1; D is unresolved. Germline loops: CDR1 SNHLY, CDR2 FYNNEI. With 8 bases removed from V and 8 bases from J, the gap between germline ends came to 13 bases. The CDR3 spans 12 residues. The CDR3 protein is CASLESFYEQFF. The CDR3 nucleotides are TGTGCCAGCCTAGAGAGTTTCTATGAGCAGTTCTTC. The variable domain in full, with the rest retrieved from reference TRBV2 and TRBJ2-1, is EPEVTQTPSHQVTQMGQEVILRCVPISNHLYFYWYRQILGQKVEFLVSFYNNEISEKSEIFDDQFSVERPDGSNFTLKIRSTKLEDSAMYFCASLESFYEQFFGPGTRLTVL.

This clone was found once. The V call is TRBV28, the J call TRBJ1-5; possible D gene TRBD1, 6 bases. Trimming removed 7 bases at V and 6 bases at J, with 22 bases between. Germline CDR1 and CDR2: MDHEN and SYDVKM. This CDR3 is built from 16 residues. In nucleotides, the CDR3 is TGTGCCAGCATGAAATCCCTGGGGGGGCGGGTTCAGCCCCAGCATTTT. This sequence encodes CASMKSLGGRVQPQHF.

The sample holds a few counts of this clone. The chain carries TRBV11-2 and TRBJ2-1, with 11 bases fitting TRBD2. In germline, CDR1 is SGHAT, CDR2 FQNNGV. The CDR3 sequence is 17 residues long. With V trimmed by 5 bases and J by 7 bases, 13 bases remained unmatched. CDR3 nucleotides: TGTGCCAGCAGCATGCGTAAACCGGGACTAGCGGCAAATGAGCAGTTCTTC. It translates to CASSMRKPGLAANEQFF.

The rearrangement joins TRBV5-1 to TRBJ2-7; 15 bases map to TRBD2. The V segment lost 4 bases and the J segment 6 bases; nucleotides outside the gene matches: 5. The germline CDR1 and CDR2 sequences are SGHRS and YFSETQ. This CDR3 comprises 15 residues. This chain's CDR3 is CASSPGLAGGREQYF. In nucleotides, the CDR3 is TGCGCCAGCAGCCCGGGACTAGCGGGGGGCCGCGAGCAGTACTTC.

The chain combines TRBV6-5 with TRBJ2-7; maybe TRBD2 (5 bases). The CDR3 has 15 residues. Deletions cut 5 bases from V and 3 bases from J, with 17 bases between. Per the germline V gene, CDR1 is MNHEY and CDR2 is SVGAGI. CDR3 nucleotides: TGTGCCAGCAGTCCCCGAGGCGGAGGTTTCTACGAGCAGTACTTC. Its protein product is CASSPRGGGFYEQYF.

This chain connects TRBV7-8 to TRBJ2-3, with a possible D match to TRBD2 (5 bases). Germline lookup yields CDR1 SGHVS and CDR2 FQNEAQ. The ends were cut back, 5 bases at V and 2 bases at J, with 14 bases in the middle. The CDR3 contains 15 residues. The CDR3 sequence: CASSLTRRSTDTQYF. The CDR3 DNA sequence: TGTGCCAGCAGCCTAACTAGACGCTCCACAGATACGCAGTATTTT.

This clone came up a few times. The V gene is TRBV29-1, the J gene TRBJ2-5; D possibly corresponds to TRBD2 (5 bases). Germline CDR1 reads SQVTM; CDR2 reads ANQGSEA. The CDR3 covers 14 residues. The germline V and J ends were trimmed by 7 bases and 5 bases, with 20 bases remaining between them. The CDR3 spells CSASLPQSMETQYF. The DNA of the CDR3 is TGCAGCGCTAGCTTACCTCAAAGTATGGAGACCCAGTACTTC.

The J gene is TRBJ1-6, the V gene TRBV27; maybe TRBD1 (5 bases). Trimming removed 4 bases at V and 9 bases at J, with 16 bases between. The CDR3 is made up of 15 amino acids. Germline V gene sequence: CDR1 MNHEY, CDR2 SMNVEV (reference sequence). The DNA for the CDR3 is TGTGCCAGCAGTTCCAATACAGGATCCGGTTCACCCCTCCACTTT. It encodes CASSSNTGSGSPLHF.

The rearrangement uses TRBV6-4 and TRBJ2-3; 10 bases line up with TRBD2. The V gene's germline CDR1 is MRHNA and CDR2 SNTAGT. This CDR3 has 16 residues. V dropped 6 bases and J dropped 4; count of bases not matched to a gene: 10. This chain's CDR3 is CASSVGTSGIADTQYF. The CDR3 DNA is TGTGCCAGCAGCGTAGGCACTAGCGGGATCGCAGATACGCAGTATTTT.

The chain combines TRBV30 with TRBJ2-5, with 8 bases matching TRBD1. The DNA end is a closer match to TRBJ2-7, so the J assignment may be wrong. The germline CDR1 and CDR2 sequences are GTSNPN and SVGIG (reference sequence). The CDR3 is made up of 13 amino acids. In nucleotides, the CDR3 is TGTGCCTGGAAGGACAGGGCCGGCTACGAGCAGTACTTC. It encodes CAWKDRAGYEQYF.

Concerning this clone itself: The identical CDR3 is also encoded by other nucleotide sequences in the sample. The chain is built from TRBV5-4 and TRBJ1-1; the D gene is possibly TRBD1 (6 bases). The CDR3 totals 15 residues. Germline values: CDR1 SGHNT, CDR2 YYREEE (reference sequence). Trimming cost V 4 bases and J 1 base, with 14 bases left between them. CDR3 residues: CASSPRTGSNTEAFF. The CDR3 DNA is TGTGCCAGCAGCCCGCGTACAGGGTCGAACACTGAAGCTTTCTTT.

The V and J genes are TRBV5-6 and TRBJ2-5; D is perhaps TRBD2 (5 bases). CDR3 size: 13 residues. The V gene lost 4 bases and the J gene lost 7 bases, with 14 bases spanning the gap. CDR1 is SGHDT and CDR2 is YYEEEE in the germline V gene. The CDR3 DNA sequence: TGTGCCAGCAGCCTTATCAATCGGGGGACCCAGTACTTC. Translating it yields CASSLINRGTQYF.